Below, 30 T cell receptor beta chains from the same sample are listed, as sequenced in a study of T cells in Graves' hyperthyroidism and ophthalmopathy. What was amplified from RNA transcripts were TCR beta CDR3 regions. Primed by the HTBI set, a first-round RT-PCR was run on the TCR CDR3. Via MiXCR, TCRdb re-called the multiplex PCR reads, giving one row per CDR3 protein. The sample carries roughly 580,000 distinct CDR3 sequences, approximately 13% recorded once. The sample taken for sequencing was blood. These receptors came from a young woman with Graves' hyperthyroidism that later progressed to Graves' ophthalmopathy.

This clonotype showed up many times. J is TRBJ1-2 and V is TRBV2; D unresolved. Germline lookup yields CDR1 SNHLY and CDR2 FYNNEI. The CDR3 totals 13 residues. V was pared by 7 bases and J by 3 bases, with 12 bases between. CDR3 sequence (DNA): TGTGCCAGCAAGTTAATGCGAGACTATGGCTACACCTTC. This gives the protein CASKLMRDYGYTF.

The genes are TRBV6-2 or TRBV6-3 and TRBJ2-2, with 9 bases lining up with TRBD1. From germline, CDR1 is MNHEY and CDR2 SVGEGT. J was trimmed by 9 bases and V by 0 bases; bases with no gene match: 11. This CDR3 is built from 17 residues. DNA of the CDR3: TGTGCCAGCAGTTACTCTCCGACAGGGGGGCGCGTTAGGGAGCTGTTTTTT. Translation: CASSYSPTGGRVRELFF.

This clonotype was seen at least ten times. V is TRBV27 and J is TRBJ2-3; weak D call: TRBD2 (5 bases). Germline loops: CDR1 MNHEY, CDR2 SMNVEV (reference sequence). V lost 2 bases, J lost 1 base, and 10 bases lay in between. The CDR3 is 15 residues long. CDR3: CASSLRQEGTDTQYF. As DNA, the CDR3 is TGTGCCAGCAGTTTAAGGCAGGAGGGCACAGATACGCAGTATTTT.

This chain uses TRBV13 with TRBJ1-1, with D perhaps matching TRBD1 (6 bases). V gave up 5 bases and J gave up 7 bases, with 14 bases separating them. CDR3 length equals 13 residues. The germline gives CDR1 PRHDT, CDR2 FYEKMQ (reference sequence). The CDR3 nucleotides are TGTGCCAGCAGCATTTGGACAGCTCGTGAAGCTTTCTTT. Translated: CASSIWTAREAFF.

This clonotype is a singleton in its sample. The chain has TRBV12-3 or TRBV12-4 and TRBJ2-7, with TRBD1 matching over 8 bases. The CDR3 length is 14 residues. Trimming took 5 bases from V and 2 from J; bases not matched to a gene: 5. For the CDR3, the DNA is TGTGCCAGCAGTGGACAGGGAGAGGCCTACGAGCAGTACTTC. This sequence encodes CASSGQGEAYEQYF.

A single count supports this clonotype. V gene TRBV4-1 combines with J gene TRBJ1-4; D is unclear. Germline CDR1 and CDR2: MGHRA and YSYEKL. The CDR3 has 15 residues. The V and J ends lost 4 bases and 1 base respectively, with 10 bases between them. The CDR3 loop is CASSLLSLTNEKLFF. The CDR3, as DNA: TGCGCCAGCAGCCTCCTATCATTAACTAATGAAAAACTGTTTTTT.

This clonotype was counted ten times or more. The genes are TRBV12-3 or TRBV12-4 and TRBJ2-1; TRBD1 might be the D (5 bases). V was trimmed by 3 bases and J by 7 bases, leaving 16 bases between them. The CDR3 length is 15 residues. The CDR3 DNA follows: TGTGCCAGCAGTTTTAATAGGGGCCGAGGTAATGAGCAGTTCTTC. The encoded protein is CASSFNRGRGNEQFF.

The CDR3 bases are TGTGCCAGCAGCCCAAGCGGGATGCAAGAGACCCAGTACTTC. Translation: CASSPSGMQETQYF. The chain has TRBV11-2 and TRBJ2-5; 7 positions agree with TRBD2. The trim removed 5 bases at V and 2 bases at J, leaving 5 bases unmatched. Per germline, CDR1 SGHAT and CDR2 FQNNGV. This CDR3 has 14 amino acids.

Comment on this clonotype: At one boundary the junction diverges from the germline segment, which might be a read error. The rearrangement uses TRBV11-3 and TRBJ1-3; D is possibly TRBD1 (6 bases). CDR3 size: 15 residues. Germline V gives CDR1 SGHNT, CDR2 YENEEA. The CDR3 bases are TGTGCCAGCAGCATCCGGACAGCCTGGGGAAACACCAGATATTTT. This gives the protein CASSIRTAWGNTRYF.

The V gene is TRBV28, the J gene TRBJ2-7, with D uncertain. Trimming shortened V by 6 bases and J by 5 bases, and 8 bases separated the two germline ends. The CDR3 has 11 residues. Germline CDR1 is MDHEN and CDR2 is SYDVKM. The DNA for the CDR3 is TGTGCCAGCAGCAATCTGAACGAGCAGTACTTC. Translation gives CASSNLNEQYF.

Many counts were recorded for this clonotype. The chain joins TRBV12-3 or TRBV12-4 to TRBJ2-3; 8 nucleotides agree with TRBD2. The CDR3 runs 15 residues. Trimming at V came to 1 base and at J to 1 base, leaving 1 base not matched to a gene. The CDR3 is CASSLGREGTDTQYF. The CDR3 nucleotides read TGTGCCAGCAGTTTAGGGCGGGAGGGCACAGATACGCAGTATTTT.

In this sample, this clonotype turned up many times. This chain's CDR3 is CSARGRSGDSGANVLTF. The DNA for the CDR3 is TGCAGTGCTAGGGGCCGGTCAGGTGACTCTGGGGCCAACGTCCTGACTTTC. The chain joins TRBV20-1 to TRBJ2-6, with D unclear. CDR3 length: 17 residues. Trimming took off 3 bases at V and 0 bases at J, with 15 bases between the two ends. Germline CDR1 DFQATT, CDR2 SNEGSKA (reference sequence).

This clonotype was recorded at least ten times. V is TRBV24-1 and J is TRBJ2-2; D is perhaps TRBD2 (5 bases). V was pared by 0 bases and J by 4 bases, with 11 bases between. The CDR3 has 16 amino acids. Germline-derived CDR1 and CDR2 are KGHDR and SFDVKD. The CDR3 coding sequence is TGTGCCACCAGTGATTTGCAGGAAAGCGGCACCGGGGAGCTGTTTTTT. It yields the protein CATSDLQESGTGELFF.

This clonotype was counted a few times. V and J are TRBV27 and TRBJ1-1; 9 bases agree with TRBD1. Trimming took 3 bases from V and 4 from J; bases not matched to a gene: 12. CDR1 MNHEY and CDR2 SMNVEV come from the germline V gene (reference sequence). The CDR3 extends over 17 amino acids. CDR3 residues: CASSLATRDRDFTEAFF. The CDR3 bases are TGTGCCAGCAGTTTGGCAACCCGGGACAGGGATTTCACTGAAGCTTTCTTT.

The rearrangement joins TRBV7-2 to TRBJ2-7; TRBD2 matches 7 bases. The CDR3 sequence is 16 residues long. Losses at the gene ends were 5 bases for V and 2 bases for J; bases not matched to a gene: 12. The germline gives CDR1 SGHTA, CDR2 FQGNSA. DNA for the CDR3: TGTGCCAGCAGCCCAACCGTCGGAGCGGGGACCTACGAGCAGTACTTC. Translated, it gives CASSPTVGAGTYEQYF.

Many counts were recorded for this clonotype. V is TRBV28 and J is TRBJ1-5, with D perhaps matching TRBD1 (5 bases). The CDR3 covers 14 residues. V lost 6 bases, J lost 6 bases, and 15 bases lay in between. Germline V gene data show CDR1 as MDHEN and CDR2 as SYDVKM. CDR3 sequence (DNA): TGTGCCAGCAGCCAACGGGGGACCCCTCAGCCCCAGCATTTT. Translating it yields CASSQRGTPQPQHF.

Turning to this clonotype: One base away lies a much larger clone, so this may be a sequencing read error. The chain combines TRBV5-1 with TRBJ2-7; 13 bases are shared with TRBD2. Unmatched junction bases numbered 11, after V lost 4 bases and J lost 7 bases. CDR1 and CDR2 (germline): SGHRS, YFSETQ. This CDR3 contains 16 residues. CDR3 protein: CASSTDGVTSGGEQYF. CDR3 DNA sequence: TGCGCCAGCAGCACGGATGGAGTGACTAGCGGGGGGGAGCAGTACTTC.

Only a few counts were recorded for this clonotype. The DNA for the CDR3 is TGCGCCAGCAGCCGTTTACAGGGGGCGGACACTGAAGCTTTCTTT. This codes for CASSRLQGADTEAFF. The chain links TRBV4-1 to TRBJ1-1; 9 nucleotides line up with TRBD1. J lost 3 bases, V lost 4 bases, and 6 bases had no gene match. Per the germline V gene, CDR1 is MGHRA and CDR2 is YSYEKL. The CDR3 is made up of 15 amino acids.

In this sample, this clonotype turned up many times. The V and J genes are TRBV11-2 and TRBJ2-7; 10 bases agree with TRBD1. Germline assignment: CDR1 SGHAT and CDR2 FQNNGV. This CDR3 comprises 17 residues. The V segment lost 3 bases and the J segment 2 bases; nucleotides outside the gene matches: 10. The CDR3 reads CASSFDYRDRGTYEQYF. In DNA, the CDR3 is TGTGCCAGCAGCTTCGATTACCGGGACAGGGGAACCTACGAGCAGTACTTC.

This clonotype appeared many times. The rearrangement links TRBV12-3 or TRBV12-4 to TRBJ2-1; no clear D. Trimming removed 7 bases from V and 4 bases from J, with 14 bases in between. The CDR3 spans 14 residues. The CDR3 region has the DNA TGTGCCAGCACCCACCAGACCACTTACAATGAGCAGTTCTTC. It codes for CASTHQTTYNEQFF.

This clonotype occurred many times. The J gene is TRBJ2-3, the V gene TRBV13; 7 nucleotides match TRBD1. The CDR3 has 14 residues. The J segment lost 2 bases and the V segment lost 6 bases, leaving 5 bases of the junction unmatched. Germline V CDR1 and CDR2: PRHDT, FYEKMQ (reference sequence). The CDR3 spells CASRIQGPTDTQYF. The CDR3, as DNA: TGTGCCAGCAGGATACAGGGGCCCACAGATACGCAGTATTTT.

This clonotype showed up just once. The rearrangement joins TRBV6-2 or TRBV6-3 to TRBJ1-1, with D perhaps matching TRBD1 (5 bases). The CDR3 has 15 residues. CDR1 is MNHEY and CDR2 is SVGEGT in the germline V gene. Trimming cost V 5 bases and J 4 bases, with 17 bases left between them. DNA of the CDR3: TGTGCCAGCAGTATCGTAGGGGTCGGGGGCACTGAAGCTTTCTTT. Translation: CASSIVGVGGTEAFF.

This clonotype came up many times. This CDR3 reads CASSLWLESYNEQFF. The CDR3 nucleotides read TGTGCCAGCAGCTTATGGCTAGAGTCCTACAATGAGCAGTTCTTC. This chain links TRBV11-1 with TRBJ2-1, with D unclear. The CDR3 runs to 15 residues. Trimming pared 2 bases from V and 1 base from J, leaving 9 bases between. The germline CDR1 and CDR2 sequences are SGHAT and FQDESV (reference sequence).

This clonotype was seen a handful of times. The chain joins TRBV29-1 to TRBJ1-4, with TRBD1 matching 9 bases. The CDR3 sequence is 13 residues long. Germline V gene data show CDR1 as SQVTM and CDR2 as ANQGSEA. V was clipped by 6 bases and J by 2 bases; unmatched bases: 1. The CDR3 reads CSVGTGTNEKLFF. CDR3 nucleotide sequence: TGCAGCGTGGGGACAGGGACTAATGAAAAACTGTTTTTT.

This clonotype was counted many times. J is TRBJ1-2 and V is TRBV10-3; TRBD1 aligns across 11 bases. Germline values: CDR1 ENHRY, CDR2 SYGVKD. The CDR3 contains 13 residues. J gave up 7 bases and V 7 bases, and 5 bases lay outside the gene matches. The CDR3 protein is CAITGTGGGGYTF. Here the CDR3 DNA reads TGTGCCATCACCGGGACAGGGGGAGGTGGCTACACCTTC.

This clonotype was counted ten times or more. The genes are TRBV7-9 and TRBJ2-1; 8 bases agree with TRBD2. The V and J ends lost 5 bases and 2 bases, in that order; junction bases with no gene match: 8. The CDR3 runs to 16 residues. CDR1 is SEHNR, CDR2 FQNEAQ, per germline (reference sequence). The CDR3 coding sequence is TGTGCCAGCAGCCGCCGGGAGGGAGGTCCCTACAATGAGCAGTTCTTC. It encodes CASSRREGGPYNEQFF.

There are many counts of this clonotype. The chain is built from TRBV27 and TRBJ2-3, with D tentatively TRBD2 (6 bases). Germline CDR1 is MNHEY and CDR2 is SMNVEV (reference sequence). The germline V and J ends were trimmed by 5 bases and 2 bases, with 17 bases remaining between them. The CDR3 has 16 amino acids. The CDR3 loop reads CASSLWAGRSTDTQYF. CDR3 nucleotide sequence: TGTGCCAGCAGTCTCTGGGCGGGAAGATCCACAGATACGCAGTATTTT.

This clonotype was counted only a few times. The chain is built from TRBV20-1 and TRBJ1-1; a possible D gene is TRBD1 (6 bases). Germline V gene lookup returns CDR1 DFQATT and CDR2 SNEGSKA (reference sequence). The CDR3 is 14 amino acids. V gave up 4 bases and J gave up 0 bases, with 12 bases separating them. In nucleotides, the CDR3 is TGCAGTGCTATACCGGGACAATTGAACACTGAAGCTTTCTTT. Translating gives CSAIPGQLNTEAFF.

This clonotype came up a few times. One end of the junction does not line up with germline, which may come from a read error. The chain carries TRBV7-9 and TRBJ2-5; the D gene is possibly TRBD2 (6 bases). The germline CDR1 and CDR2 sequences are SEHNR and FQNEAQ (reference sequence). The CDR3 is 16 residues long. The CDR3 spells CASSGGTGVGGEAQYF. Written as DNA, the CDR3 is TGTGCCAGCAGCGGCGGGACGGGAGTGGGGGGAGAGGCCCAGTACTTC.

CDR3 in amino acids: CATSQRTGYATQYF. The CDR3 nucleotides are TGTGCCACCAGCCAGAGGACAGGGTATGCAACCCAGTACTTC. This chain connects TRBV2 to TRBJ2-5; TRBD1 aligns across 8 bases. Germline CDR1 SNHLY, CDR2 FYNNEI. The V and J ends lost 10 bases and 8 bases, in that order; junction bases with no gene match: 15. The CDR3 length is 14 residues. Filled out from reference TRBV2 and TRBJ2-5, the complete variable domain reads EPEVTQTPSHQVTQMGQEVILRCVPISNHLYFYWYRQILGQKVEFLVSFYNNEISEKSEIFDDQFSVERPDGSNFTLKIRSTKLEDSAMYFCATSQRTGYATQYFGPGTRLLVL.